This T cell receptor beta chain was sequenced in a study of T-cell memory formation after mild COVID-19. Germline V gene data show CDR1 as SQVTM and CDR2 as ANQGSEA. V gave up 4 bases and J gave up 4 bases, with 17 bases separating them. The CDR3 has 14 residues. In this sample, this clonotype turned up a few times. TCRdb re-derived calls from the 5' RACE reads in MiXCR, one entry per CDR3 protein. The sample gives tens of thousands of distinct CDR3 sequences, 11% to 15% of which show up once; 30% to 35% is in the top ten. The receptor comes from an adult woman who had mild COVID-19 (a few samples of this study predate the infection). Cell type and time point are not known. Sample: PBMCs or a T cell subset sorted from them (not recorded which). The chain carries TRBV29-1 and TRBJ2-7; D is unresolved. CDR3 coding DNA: TGCAGCGTTGGCGGTGCAGTGAGTGTGTACGAGCAGTACTTC. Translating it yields CSVGGAVSVYEQYF.